This T cell receptor beta chain appears in the sequencing data of a study of blood T cell repertoires in COVID-19. Across the whole study: The United States, Italy and Spain supplied acute and convalescent COVID-19 samples. T cells, B-cell-depleted T cells, or PBMCs provided the cDNA or gDNA that served as material.

Per the original methods: Amplification with reference gene primers provided the estimates of nucleated cell counts. Sequenced by immunoSEQ multiplex PCR; TCRdb stores in-frame clones only, minus some. That table is the source of V, J and clone size, and D and trimming were worked out from the DNA. The sample has 60,000 to 70,000 clones; more than 85% are singletons. Trimming removed 0 bases at V and 1 base at J, with 12 bases between. The germline CDR1 and CDR2 sequences are LNHNV and YYDKDF (reference sequence). CDR3 length equals 16 residues. The source is a human donor with active COVID-19. The donor label of this sample is uncertain. The material sequenced was peripheral blood. This sequence joins TRBV15 and TRBJ1-1, with D perhaps TRBD1 (5 bases). The CDR3 sequence is CATSRDRGVGNTEAFF. In DNA, the CDR3 is TGTGCCACCAGCAGAGATCGGGGGGTTGGGAACACTGAAGCTTTCTTT. Full variable domain (remainder filled in from reference TRBV15 and TRBJ1-1): DAMVIQNPRYQVTQFGKPVTLSCSQTLNHNVMYWYQQKSSQAPKLLFHYYDKDFNNEADTPDNFQSRRPNTSFCFLDIRSPGLGDTAMYLCATSRDRGVGNTEAFFGQGTRLTVV.